This TCR beta chain was captured in a study of blood T cell repertoires in COVID-19. Overall study: Samples of COVID-19 (acute and convalescent) were obtained from the United States, Italy and Spain. PBMCs, B-cell-depleted T cells, or T cells were the source of the cDNA or gDNA that made up the material.

Methods used by the authors: Researchers report that nucleated cell counts were estimated from reference gene primer amplification. Sequencing was performed with immunoSEQ multiplex PCR; in TCRdb, only in-frame clones are kept and a portion is missing. V, J and clone size derive from that table, while D and trimming were established from the DNA sequence. The repertoire holds around 320,000 clones, with around 85% as singletons. Between the trimmed V and J ends, which lost 1 base and 3 bases, there was a span of 9 bases. Germline CDR1 SEHNR, CDR2 FQNEAQ (reference sequence). CDR3 length equals 14 residues.

Material for sequencing was peripheral blood. The TCR was taken from a human donor in a cohort sampled during active COVID-19. The chain uses TRBV7-9 and TRBJ1-1, with D possibly being TRBD1 (5 bases). The CDR3 DNA reads as TGTGCCAGCAGCTTAGGCGGGGGTGACACTGAAGCTTTCTTT. Its translation is CASSLGGGDTEAFF. Combining the CDR3 with reference TRBV7-9 and TRBJ1-1 gives the whole variable domain DTGVSQNPRHKITKRGQNVTFRCDPISEHNRLYWYRQTLGQGPEFLTYFQNEAQLEKSRLLSDRFSAERPKGSFSTLEIQRTEQGDSAMYLCASSLGGGDTEAFFGQGTRLTVV.